Below are 16 T cell receptor beta chains sequenced from a single sample in a study of cytomegalovirus exposure and HLA in healthy donors. Repertoires were generated with immunoSEQ multiplex PCR, while TCRdb's copy carries only in-frame clones and drops some. The sample lists over 200,000 clones; almost 90% were seen once. The sequenced sample consisted of PBMCs. These receptors were collected from a woman under 30 in good health and CMV-seronegative.

The table lists this clone with a count of one. The rearrangement joins TRBV7-9 to TRBJ1-1, with D uncertain. Trimming cost V 0 bases and J 5 bases, with 13 bases left between them. The CDR3 is made up of 15 amino acids. The germline V gene encodes CDR1 SEHNR and CDR2 FQNEAQ (reference sequence). The CDR3 coding sequence is TGTGCCAGCAGCTTAGCCGAGGTGGTCGAAACTGAAGCTTTCTTT. This translates into CASSLAEVVETEAFF. Full variable domain (outside the CDR3, taken from reference TRBV7-9 and TRBJ1-1): DTGVSQNPRHKITKRGQNVTFRCDPISEHNRLYWYRQTLGQGPEFLTYFQNEAQLEKSRLLSDRFSAERPKGSFSTLEIQRTEQGDSAMYLCASSLAEVVETEAFFGQGTRLTVV.

The gene calls are TRBV7-9 and TRBJ2-5, with 7 bases fitting TRBD1. CDR3 size: 14 residues. CDR1 and CDR2 from the germline V gene are SEHNR and FQNEAQ (reference sequence). J lost 1 base, V lost 5 bases, and 4 bases had no gene match. The CDR3 reads CASSRGQRQETQYF. The CDR3 bases are TGTGCCAGCAGCCGGGGACAGCGCCAAGAGACCCAGTACTTC.

This clone was detected once. The V call is TRBV7-6, the J call TRBJ2-1, with 12 bases lining up with TRBD2. With 5 bases clipped from V and 8 bases from J, the junction kept 10 bases outside the gene matches. CDR3 length: 16 amino acids. Germline CDR1 SGHVS, CDR2 FNYEAQ. In nucleotides, the CDR3 is TGTGCCAGCAGCAATCTAGCGGGAGGGCCGGTGGATGAGCAGTTCTTC. The encoded protein is CASSNLAGGPVDEQFF.

The table lists this clone with a count of one. The V gene is TRBV5-6, the J gene TRBJ2-1; the match to TRBD2 covers 8 bases. V lost 4 bases to trimming and J lost 0 bases; unmatched junction nucleotides: 3. Germline values: CDR1 SGHDT, CDR2 YYEEEE. This CDR3 is built from 15 residues. The CDR3 region has the DNA TGTGCCAGCAGCGGGGGACTAGTCTCCTACAATGAGCAGTTCTTC. Residues: CASSGGLVSYNEQFF.

The chain employs TRBV28 and TRBJ1-5; D is unclear. The CDR3 runs to 16 residues. V lost 3 bases and J lost 0, with 12 bases in between. The germline V gene encodes CDR1 MDHEN and CDR2 SYDVKM. In DNA, the CDR3 is TGTGCCAGCAGTTTCCCCGGGATTTATAGCAATCAGCCCCAGCATTTT. It specifies CASSFPGIYSNQPQHF.

V usage is TRBV7-9 and J usage is TRBJ2-6; unclear D gene. V was pared by 3 bases and J by 3 bases, with 12 bases between. Per germline, CDR1 SEHNR and CDR2 FQNEAQ (reference sequence). This CDR3 is built from 16 residues. CDR3 bases: TGTGCCAGCAGCTTCCCTCAGGTCCATGGGGCCAACGTCCTGACTTTC. This gives the protein CASSFPQVHGANVLTF.

This chain uses TRBV30 with TRBJ2-5, with unresolved D. Trimming left V 4 bases short and J 6 bases short, with 12 bases between. The CDR3 extends over 12 amino acids. Per germline, CDR1 GTSNPN and CDR2 SVGIG (reference sequence). The CDR3 region has the DNA TGTGCCTGGATATCTAGTAAGAAGACCCAGTACTTC. Translated: CAWISSKKTQYF. Based on the CDR3 plus reference TRBV30 and TRBJ2-5, the full variable domain is SQTIHQWPATLVQPVGSPLSLECTVEGTSNPNLYWYRQAAGRGLQLLFYSVGIGQISSEVPQNLSASRPQDRQFILSSKKLLLSDSGFYLCAWISSKKTQYFGPGTRLLVL.

The rearrangement joins TRBV5-1 to TRBJ1-4, with TRBD1 identical over 8 bases. The CDR3 has 15 amino acids. CDR1 and CDR2 from the germline V gene are SGHRS and YFSETQ. The junction had 10 bases not matched to a gene; V was cut back by 4 bases and J by 8 bases. This CDR3 is CASSLLDRGREKLFF. In DNA form, the CDR3 reads TGCGCCAGCAGCCTATTAGACAGGGGAAGGGAAAAACTGTTTTTT.

The chain employs TRBV7-2 and TRBJ1-1; D is ambiguous. The V end was cut by 0 bases, the J end by 1 base, with 12 bases between. Germline values: CDR1 SGHTA, CDR2 FQGNSA. The CDR3 is made up of 16 amino acids. The CDR3 coding sequence is TGTGCCAGCAGCTTAGCCCTGGGCACACCGAACACTGAAGCTTTCTTT. Amino acids: CASSLALGTPNTEAFF.

The V gene is TRBV27, the J gene TRBJ2-7; a possible D gene is TRBD2 (6 bases). The CDR3 totals 13 residues. The germline gives CDR1 MNHEY, CDR2 SMNVEV (reference sequence). V was clipped by 6 bases and J by 2 bases, with 11 bases between them. The CDR3 sequence is CASRMTGAYEQYF. For the CDR3, the DNA is TGTGCCAGCAGAATGACGGGAGCCTACGAGCAGTACTTC.

The chain links TRBV4-3 to TRBJ2-7, with D tentatively TRBD2 (5 bases). V lost 0 bases and J 7 bases, leaving 13 bases between the germline ends. CDR3 length: 14 residues. Germline V gene sequence: CDR1 LGHNA, CDR2 YSLEER. Written as DNA, the CDR3 is TGCGCCAGCAGCCAAGATCTTACTAGTGGGGAGCAGTACTTC. This codes for CASSQDLTSGEQYF.

The chain links TRBV5-1 to TRBJ2-2; D ambiguous. CDR3 size: 17 residues. V lost 0 bases and J 0 bases, leaving 12 bases between the germline ends. Germline CDR1 and CDR2: SGHRS and YFSETQ. The CDR3 nucleotides read TGCGCCAGCAGCTTGGTACCACAGAACGCGAACACCGGGGAGCTGTTTTTT. The encoded protein is CASSLVPQNANTGELFF.

This chain connects TRBV27 to TRBJ2-1; no reliable D call. The CDR3 is 13 residues long. The germline CDR1 and CDR2 sequences are MNHEY and SMNVEV (reference sequence). The V end was cut by 0 bases, the J end by 10 bases, with 10 bases between. CDR3 region: CASSLSTFPEQFF. CDR3 DNA sequence: TGTGCCAGCAGTTTATCGACTTTCCCGGAGCAGTTCTTC.

The chain uses TRBV7-8 and TRBJ2-7; D perhaps matches TRBD1 (5 bases). Germline V gene data show CDR1 as SGHVS and CDR2 as FQNEAQ. The CDR3 is 15 amino acids. V lost 0 bases and J lost 2, with 11 bases in between. In nucleotides, the CDR3 is TGTGCCAGCAGCTTAGCGAGGACAAGACCCTACGAGCAGTACTTC. This sequence encodes CASSLARTRPYEQYF. Looking up the rest from reference TRBV7-8 and TRBJ2-7 gives the full variable domain: GAGVSQSPRYKVAKRGQDVALRCDPISGHVSLFWYQQALGQGPEFLTYFQNEAQLDKSGLPSDRFFAERPEGSVSTLKIQRTQQEDSAVYLCASSLARTRPYEQYFGPGTRLTVT.

The genes are TRBV6-5 and TRBJ2-1; 9 positions match TRBD1. There are 11 residues in the CDR3. Trimming at V came to 8 bases and at J to 11 bases, leaving 4 bases not matched to a gene. Germline CDR1 reads MNHEY; CDR2 reads SVGAGI. The CDR3 DNA reads as TGTGCCAGCGAGGACAGGGGCAAGCAGTTCTTC. It is translated as CASEDRGKQFF.

This chain links TRBV7-9 with TRBJ2-2, with a weak D call TRBD2 (6 bases). The V end lost 5 bases, the J end lost 2 bases, and 18 bases lay between the germline ends. Germline V gene data show CDR1 as SEHNR and CDR2 as FQNEAQ (reference sequence). The CDR3 consists of 17 residues. The CDR3 loop reads CASSPRDLLDNTGELFF. In nucleotides, the CDR3 is TGTGCCAGCAGCCCGCGGGACCTCCTCGATAACACCGGGGAGCTGTTTTTT.